These T cell receptor beta chains were read from a single sample in a study of monozygotic twins with inflammatory bowel disease. For each CDR3 protein, TCRdb gives one entry from its re-call of the 5' RACE reads, without DNA. The table lists more than 300,000 distinct CDR3 sequences. The sequenced sample was blood. These receptors were obtained from a human donor with ulcerative colitis or Crohn's disease, or a healthy co-twin of an affected twin (not recorded which). Each CDR3 is given with its conserved first and last residue.

>TRBJ1-1|TRBV3-1
CASSSLYPTNYTEAFF
>TRBJ1-4|TRBV18
CASSRGTDEKLFF
>TRBJ2-5|TRBV9
CASSASGGAEKTQYF
>TRBJ2-7|TRBV7-2
CASSYRGSTYEQYF
>TRBJ2-1|TRBV7-3
CASSLRGGVTGNEQFF
>TRBJ1-2|TRBV12-3/TRBV12-4
CASSPRQVRGYTF
>TRBJ2-2|TRBV19
CASGRGSSGELFF
>TRBJ2-1|TRBV23-1
CASSQSPRTGVFSYNEQFF
>TRBJ2-1|TRBV5-1
CATAAGGSYNEQFF
>TRBJ1-2|TRBV5-6
CASSNSGWDRLNYGYTF
>TRBJ2-7|TRBV6-5
CASSLAGTEDEQYF
>TRBJ2-2|TRBV12-3/TRBV12-4
CASRPRTGEFGGELFF
>TRBJ2-3|TRBV6-1
CASRLTGQTDTQYF
>TRBJ1-2|TRBV12-3/TRBV12-4
CASSTPGSQTKTF
>TRBJ2-6|TRBV12-3/TRBV12-4
CASSLRPSGPANPVLTF
>TRBJ2-4|TRBV30
CAWSPGGNIQYF
>TRBJ2-2|TRBV7-6
CASSLAEDRGLAGELFF
>TRBJ2-1|TRBV7-8
CASSLGIDLSSYNEQFF
>TRBJ2-1|TRBV9
CASSVGDRNFSYNEQFF
>TRBJ2-3|TRBV20-1
CSAVSGGGDYTQYF
>TRBJ1-2|TRBV12-3/TRBV12-4
CASSLFSAGGLSGYTF
>TRBJ2-5|TRBV14
CASSQVDRETQYF
>TRBJ2-1|TRBV6-2/TRBV6-3
CASIGTGEINEQFF
>TRBJ2-3|TRBV9
CASSGPLTEGLGDTQYF
>TRBJ1-1|TRBV7-2
CASSAGLTNTEAFF
>TRBJ1-2|TRBV6-1
CASSKREGIYGYTF
>TRBJ1-1|TRBV4-2
CASSPIGPGGDTEAFF
>TRBJ2-6|TRBV21-1
CASSKGDTCSGANVLTF
>TRBJ2-6|TRBV6-5
CASSYGTWDTSGANVLTF
>TRBJ2-1|TRBV24-1
CATSDPRQGVRNEQFF
>TRBJ1-5|TRBV12-3/TRBV12-4
CASSRSRGVRNQPQHF
>TRBJ1-6|TRBV20-1
CSAPGPPTGRSPLHF
>TRBJ2-3|TRBV11-3
CASSLSVTDTQYF
>TRBJ2-5|TRBV12-3/TRBV12-4
CASNLRGISSQETQYF
>TRBJ1-2|TRBV6-5
CASSYLEGHHYGYTF
>TRBJ1-1|TRBV6-5
CASSYARGSTEAFF
>TRBJ2-2|TRBV7-3
CASSLISRGDTGELFF
>TRBJ2-2|TRBV7-6
CASSRGTPRTGELFF
>TRBJ2-7|TRBV5-1
CASSLDRVPHEQYF
>TRBJ2-5|TRBV4-1
CASSQAGTSGPQETQYF
>TRBJ2-7|TRBV12-3/TRBV12-4
CASTPGQGAYEQYF
>TRBJ2-7|TRBV4-1
CASSQDLARYEQYF
>TRBJ2-4|TRBV11-2
CASSLDKRQGSIDIQYF
>TRBJ1-3|TRBV6-5
CASSYSYPGRGGNTIYF